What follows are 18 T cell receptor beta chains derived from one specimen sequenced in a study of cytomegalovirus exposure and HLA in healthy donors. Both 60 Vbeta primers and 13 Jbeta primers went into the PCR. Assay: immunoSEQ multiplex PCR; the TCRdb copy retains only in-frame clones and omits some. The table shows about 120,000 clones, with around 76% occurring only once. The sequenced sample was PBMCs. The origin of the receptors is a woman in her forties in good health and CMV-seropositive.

The CDR3 DNA reads as TGTGCCTGGATGAGGCTGCCTAACTATGGCTACACCTTC. It translates to CAWMRLPNYGYTF. The chain has TRBV30 and TRBJ1-2, with D unclear. V lost 4 bases, J lost 0 bases, and 9 bases lay in between. CDR3 length: 13 residues. Germline values: CDR1 GTSNPN, CDR2 SVGIG (reference sequence).

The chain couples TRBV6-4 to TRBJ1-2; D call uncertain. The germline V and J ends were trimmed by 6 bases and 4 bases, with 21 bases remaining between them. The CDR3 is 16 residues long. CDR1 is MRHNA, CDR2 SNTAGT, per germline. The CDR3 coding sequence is TGTGCCAGCAGCCCTCAAACGTTTCCTGGAGGCTATGGCTACACCTTC. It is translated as CASSPQTFPGGYGYTF.

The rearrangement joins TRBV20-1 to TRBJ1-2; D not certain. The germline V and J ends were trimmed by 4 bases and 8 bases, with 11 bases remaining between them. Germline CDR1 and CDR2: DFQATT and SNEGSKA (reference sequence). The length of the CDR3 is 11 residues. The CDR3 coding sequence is TGCAGTGCTACCTTCCTACGGGGCTACACCTTC. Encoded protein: CSATFLRGYTF.

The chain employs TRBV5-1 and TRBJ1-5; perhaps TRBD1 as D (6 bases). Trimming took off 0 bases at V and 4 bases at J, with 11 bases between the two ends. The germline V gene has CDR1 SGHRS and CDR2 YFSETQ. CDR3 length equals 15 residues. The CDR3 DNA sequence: TGCGCCAGCAGCTTGGCAGGGGCGGCTAATCAGCCCCAGCATTTT. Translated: CASSLAGAANQPQHF.

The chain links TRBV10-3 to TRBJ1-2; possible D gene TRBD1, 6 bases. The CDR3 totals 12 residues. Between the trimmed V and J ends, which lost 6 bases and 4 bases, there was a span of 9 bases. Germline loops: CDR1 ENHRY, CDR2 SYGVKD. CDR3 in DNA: TGTGCCATCAGGTTACAGGGCTATGGCTACACCTTC. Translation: CAIRLQGYGYTF.

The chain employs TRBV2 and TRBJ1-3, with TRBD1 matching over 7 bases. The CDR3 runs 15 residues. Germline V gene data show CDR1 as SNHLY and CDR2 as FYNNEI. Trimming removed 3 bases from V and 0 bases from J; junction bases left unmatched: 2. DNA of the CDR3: TGTGCCAGCAGTGAGAGACAGGGCTCTGGAAACACCATATATTTT. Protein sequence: CASSERQGSGNTIYF.

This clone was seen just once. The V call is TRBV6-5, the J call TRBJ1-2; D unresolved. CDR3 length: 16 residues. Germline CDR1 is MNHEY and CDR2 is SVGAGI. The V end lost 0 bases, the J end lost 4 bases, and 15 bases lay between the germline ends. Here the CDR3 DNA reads TGTGCCAGCAGTTACTCTGCCGTCGGGGTTTTCTATGGCTACACCTTC. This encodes CASSYSAVGVFYGYTF.

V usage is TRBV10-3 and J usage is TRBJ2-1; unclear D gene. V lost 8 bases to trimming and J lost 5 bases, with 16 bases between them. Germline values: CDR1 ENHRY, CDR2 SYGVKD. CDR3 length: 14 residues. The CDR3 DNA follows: TGTGCCATCTCGCCACAGACCCAACACAATGAGCAGTTCTTC. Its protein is CAISPQTQHNEQFF.

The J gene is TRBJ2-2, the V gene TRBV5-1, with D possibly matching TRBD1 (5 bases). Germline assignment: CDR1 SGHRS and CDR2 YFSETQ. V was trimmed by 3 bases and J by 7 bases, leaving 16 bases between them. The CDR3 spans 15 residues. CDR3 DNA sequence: TGCGCCAGCAGCTCCATTGGGGCGAAAGGCGGGGAGCTGTTTTTT. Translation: CASSSIGAKGGELFF. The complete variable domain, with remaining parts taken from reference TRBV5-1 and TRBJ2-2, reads KAGVTQTPRYLIKTRGQQVTLSCSPISGHRSVSWYQQTPGQGLQFLFEYFSETQRNKGNFPGRFSGRQFSNSRSEMNVSTLELGDSALYLCASSSIGAKGGELFFGEGSRLTVL.

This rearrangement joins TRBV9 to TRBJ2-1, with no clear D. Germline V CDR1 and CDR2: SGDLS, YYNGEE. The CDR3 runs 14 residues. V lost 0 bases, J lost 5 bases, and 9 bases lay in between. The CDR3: CASSVVGSNNEQFF. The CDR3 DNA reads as TGTGCCAGCAGCGTAGTGGGCAGTAACAATGAGCAGTTCTTC.

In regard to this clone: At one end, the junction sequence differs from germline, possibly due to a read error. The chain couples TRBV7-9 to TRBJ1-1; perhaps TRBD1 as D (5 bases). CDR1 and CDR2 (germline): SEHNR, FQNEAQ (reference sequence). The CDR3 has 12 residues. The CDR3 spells CSSSYIGAEAFF. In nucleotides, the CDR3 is TGTTCCAGCAGCTACATAGGGGCCGAAGCTTTCTTT. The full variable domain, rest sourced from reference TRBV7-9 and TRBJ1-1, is DTGVSQNPRHKITKRGQNVTFRCDPISEHNRLYWYRQTLGQGPEFLTYFQNEAQLEKSRLLSDRFSAERPKGSFSTLEIQRTEQGDSAMYLCSSSYIGAEAFFGQGTRLTVV.

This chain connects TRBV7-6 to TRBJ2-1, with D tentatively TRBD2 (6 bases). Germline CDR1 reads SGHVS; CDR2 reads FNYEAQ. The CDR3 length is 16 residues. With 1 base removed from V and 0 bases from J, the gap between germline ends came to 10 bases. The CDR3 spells CASSLGRGSSYNEQFF. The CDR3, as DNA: TGTGCCAGCAGCTTAGGGCGGGGCTCCTCCTACAATGAGCAGTTCTTC.

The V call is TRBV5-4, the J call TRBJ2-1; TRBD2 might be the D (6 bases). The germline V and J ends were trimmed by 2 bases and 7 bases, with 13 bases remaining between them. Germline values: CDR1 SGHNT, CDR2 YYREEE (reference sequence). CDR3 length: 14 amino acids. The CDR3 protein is CASSFRLAANEQFF. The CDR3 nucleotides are TGTGCCAGCAGCTTTCGGTTAGCGGCGAATGAGCAGTTCTTC.

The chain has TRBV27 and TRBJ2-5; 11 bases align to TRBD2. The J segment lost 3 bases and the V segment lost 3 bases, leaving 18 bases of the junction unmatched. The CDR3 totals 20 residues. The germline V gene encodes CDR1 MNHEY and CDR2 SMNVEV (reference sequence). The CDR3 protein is CASSFRDPLAGAPPKETQYF. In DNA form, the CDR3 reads TGTGCCAGCAGTTTCCGCGACCCACTAGCGGGAGCCCCTCCCAAAGAGACCCAGTACTTC.

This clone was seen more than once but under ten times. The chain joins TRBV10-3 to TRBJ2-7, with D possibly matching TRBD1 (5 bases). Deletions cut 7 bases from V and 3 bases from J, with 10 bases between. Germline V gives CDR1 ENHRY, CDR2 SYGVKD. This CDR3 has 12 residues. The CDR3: CAIKGSLYEQYF. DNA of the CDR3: TGTGCCATCAAGGGGTCTCTCTACGAGCAGTACTTC.

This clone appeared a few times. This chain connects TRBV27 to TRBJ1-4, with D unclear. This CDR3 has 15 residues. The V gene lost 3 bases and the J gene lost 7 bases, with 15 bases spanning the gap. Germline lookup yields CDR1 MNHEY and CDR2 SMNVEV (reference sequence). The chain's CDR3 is CASSLRRSVGEKLFF. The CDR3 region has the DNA TGTGCCAGCAGTTTGAGGAGGAGCGTAGGTGAAAAACTGTTTTTT.

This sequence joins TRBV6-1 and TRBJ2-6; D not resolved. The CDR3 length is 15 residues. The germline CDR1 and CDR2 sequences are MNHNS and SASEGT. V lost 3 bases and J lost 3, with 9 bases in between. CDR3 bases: TGTGCCAGCAGTGACCCGGGTCTTGGGGCCAACGTCCTGACTTTC. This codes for CASSDPGLGANVLTF.

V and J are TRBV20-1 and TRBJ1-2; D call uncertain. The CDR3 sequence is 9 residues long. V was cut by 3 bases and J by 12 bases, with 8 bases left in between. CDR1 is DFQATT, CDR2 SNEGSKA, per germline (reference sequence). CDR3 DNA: TGCAGTGCTAGGCGGAGAAACACCTTC. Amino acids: CSARRRNTF.